A single sample gave rise to the 15 T cell receptor beta chains below, sequenced in a study of response to subunit inactivated influenza vaccine. Using its own MiXCR run on the RT-PCR reads, TCRdb lists one record per CDR3 protein. The data contain about 190,000 distinct CDR3 sequences, 14% of them singletons. Sequences were derived from CD8+ T cells sorted from PBMCs, sampled more than 4 days after vaccination. Source of these receptors: a man aged 45 to 65 who received an inactivated influenza vaccine.

This chain connects TRBV12-3 or TRBV12-4 to TRBJ1-1, with D maybe TRBD1 (5 bases). V lost 11 bases and J 1 base, leaving 29 bases between the germline ends. The CDR3 runs 18 residues. DNA for the CDR3: TGTGCCCTCAGTTCTTCAGGACCGATCCAGGGAGCGAACACTGAAGCTTTCTTT. Translating it yields CALSSSGPIQGANTEAFF.

This clonotype appeared a few times. The rearrangement joins TRBV11-2 to TRBJ1-1; D ambiguous. The V gene's germline CDR1 is SGHAT and CDR2 FQNNGV. Trimming pared 1 base from V and 3 bases from J, leaving 6 bases between. The CDR3 is made up of 13 amino acids. This chain's CDR3 is CASSLVRHTEAFF. The CDR3 coding sequence is TGTGCCAGCAGCTTAGTGAGGCACACTGAAGCTTTCTTT.

This clonotype came up a few times. The chain is built from TRBV28 and TRBJ1-2; D is unclear. Germline lookup yields CDR1 MDHEN and CDR2 SYDVKM. Trimming pared 2 bases from V and 5 bases from J, leaving 15 bases between. The length of the CDR3 is 15 residues. CDR3 sequence: CASSLTFGSTYGYTF. The CDR3 nucleotides read TGTGCCAGCAGTTTAACTTTCGGTAGCACATATGGCTACACCTTC.

This clonotype was seen a handful of times. The J gene is TRBJ2-1, the V gene TRBV2; the match to TRBD2 covers 13 bases. This CDR3 region has 15 residues. Trimming took 6 bases from V and 10 from J; bases not matched to a gene: 9. Germline assignment: CDR1 SNHLY and CDR2 FYNNEI. The CDR3 sequence is CASREFTSGGAEQFF. CDR3 bases: TGTGCCAGCAGGGAGTTCACTAGCGGGGGGGCCGAGCAGTTCTTC.

This clonotype was found once. The rearrangement links TRBV12-3 or TRBV12-4 to TRBJ2-1, with TRBD2 matching 11 bases. V dropped 4 bases and J dropped 7; count of bases not matched to a gene: 12. The CDR3 extends over 17 amino acids. Here the CDR3 DNA reads TGTGCCAGCAGTTACCCACTTGGGGCTAGCGGGAGGAATGAGCAGTTCTTC. As protein: CASSYPLGASGRNEQFF.

The table lists this clonotype with a few counts. The rearrangement links TRBV4-3 to TRBJ2-1, with 10 positions matching TRBD2. CDR3 length: 16 residues. Germline CDR1 reads LGHNA; CDR2 reads YSLEER. J was trimmed by 8 bases and V by 0 bases; bases with no gene match: 7. The CDR3 protein is CASSQDPSGGGDEQFF. The CDR3 DNA follows: TGCGCCAGCAGCCAAGATCCTAGCGGGGGAGGTGATGAGCAGTTCTTC.

The sample holds a few counts of this clonotype. The chain has TRBV27 and TRBJ2-7, with 9 positions matching TRBD2. Germline V CDR1 and CDR2: MNHEY, SMNVEV (reference sequence). There are 16 residues in the CDR3. Trimming cost V 6 bases and J 5 bases; bases outside gene matches: 14. Here the CDR3 DNA reads TGTGCCAGCAGGCTACGTATAGCGGGAGTTTTCGACGAGCAGTACTTC. Amino acids: CASRLRIAGVFDEQYF.

This clonotype was seen a few times. The gene calls are TRBV15 and TRBJ2-1; the D is unclear. Germline V gene lookup returns CDR1 LNHNV and CDR2 YYDKDF (reference sequence). V lost 0 bases to trimming and J lost 6 bases, with 9 bases between them. The CDR3 consists of 14 residues. The CDR3 bases are TGTGCCACCAGCAGAGACCTTGAAGTCAATGAGCAGTTCTTC. It specifies CATSRDLEVNEQFF.

This clonotype was seen a handful of times. The rearrangement joins TRBV4-1 to TRBJ2-1; 8 bases align to TRBD2. V lost 0 bases, J lost 6 bases, and 10 bases stayed unmatched. The germline gives CDR1 MGHRA, CDR2 YSYEKL. CDR3 size: 17 residues. The CDR3 sequence: CASSQEKISGNGNEQFF. DNA for the CDR3: TGCGCCAGCAGCCAAGAAAAGATTAGCGGGAATGGCAATGAGCAGTTCTTC.

This clonotype was found a few times. The chain is built from TRBV30 and TRBJ1-1; D is uncertain. The V end lost 1 base, the J end lost 0 bases, and 6 bases lay between the germline ends. The length of the CDR3 is 13 residues. Germline V gene data show CDR1 as GTSNPN and CDR2 as SVGIG (reference sequence). The CDR3 here is CAWSEGLNTEAFF. Here the CDR3 DNA reads TGTGCCTGGAGTGAAGGGTTGAACACTGAAGCTTTCTTT.

The rearrangement joins TRBV6-5 to TRBJ2-5; weak D call: TRBD2 (6 bases). Trimming pared 0 bases from V and 5 bases from J, leaving 13 bases between. This CDR3 contains 15 residues. Germline V gene lookup returns CDR1 MNHEY and CDR2 SVGAGI. This chain's CDR3 is CASSYSGGSGETQYF. As DNA, the CDR3 is TGTGCCAGCAGTTACTCGGGAGGTTCCGGGGAGACCCAGTACTTC.

The gene calls are TRBV6-1 and TRBJ2-3, with D perhaps TRBD2 (6 bases). The germline V gene has CDR1 MNHNS and CDR2 SASEGT. The CDR3 is made up of 15 amino acids. Trimming stripped 5 bases from V and 4 bases from J, with 16 bases between. This CDR3 reads CASSPWGEEADTQYF. In DNA form, the CDR3 reads TGTGCCAGCAGTCCGTGGGGGGAGGAGGCAGATACGCAGTATTTT.

This sequence joins TRBV9 and TRBJ2-5; a weak D match, TRBD2 (6 bases). Germline loops: CDR1 SGDLS, CDR2 YYNGEE. The V and J ends lost 0 bases and 5 bases respectively, with 14 bases between them. The CDR3 extends over 15 amino acids. CDR3: CASSVADYSSETQYF. As DNA, the CDR3 is TGTGCCAGCAGCGTAGCGGACTACTCCTCGGAGACCCAGTACTTC.

The chain couples TRBV2 to TRBJ2-1, with D possibly called TRBD1 or TRBD2 (6 bases each). Germline V gene lookup returns CDR1 SNHLY and CDR2 FYNNEI. Between the trimmed V and J ends, which lost 3 bases and 2 bases, there was a span of 11 bases. This CDR3 spans 15 amino acids. In nucleotides, the CDR3 is TGTGCCAGCAGTGATGGGGGGCGACCCTACAATGAGCAGTTCTTC. Translating it yields CASSDGGRPYNEQFF.

To note about this clonotype: This could be a read error, since a much larger clone is one nucleotide away. The gene calls are TRBV20-1 and TRBJ2-1; TRBD2 matches 12 bases. CDR1 and CDR2 from the germline V gene are DFQATT and SNEGSKA (reference sequence). The CDR3 totals 15 residues. This chain's CDR3 is CCAPRLAGDDNEQFF. DNA for the CDR3: TGCTGTGCTCCCCGACTAGCGGGAGACGACAATGAGCAGTTCTTC.